Following are 18 T cell receptor beta chains from one sample sequenced in a study of shared clonotypes between healthy human individuals. It was CD45RO-negative cells, positively selected for CCR7, that made up naive CD8 cells, with terminally differentiated effector memory CD45RA+ cells excluded. Method: immunoSEQ multiplex PCR; TCRdb's copy keeps in-frame clones and lacks some. The sample shows about 2 million clones, about 95% of them seen only once. The source material was naive CD8+ T cells sorted from blood. The receptors originated from a man younger than 30 in good health.

The chain carries TRBV4-1 and TRBJ1-2; TRBD1 might be the D (6 bases). Germline V lookup: CDR1 MGHRA, CDR2 YSYEKL. The CDR3 has 16 residues. Trimming took off 0 bases at V and 4 bases at J, with 15 bases between the two ends. The CDR3 here is CASSQDGTGGVYGYTF. Here the CDR3 DNA reads TGCGCCAGCAGCCAAGACGGGACTGGGGGCGTCTATGGCTACACCTTC.

This chain links TRBV6-5 with TRBJ1-2; 7 bases match TRBD1. CDR1 is MNHEY, CDR2 SVGAGI, per germline. The ends lost 0 bases at V and 4 bases at J; junction bases unmatched: 8. The CDR3 is 16 residues long. CDR3 sequence: CASSYSGYGQAYGYTF. The CDR3 DNA is TGTGCCAGCAGTTACTCAGGGTATGGACAGGCCTATGGCTACACCTTC.

This chain uses TRBV6-5 with TRBJ2-1; tentatively, D is TRBD2 (7 bases). Germline V gives CDR1 MNHEY, CDR2 SVGAGI. Deletions cut 2 bases from V and 7 bases from J, with 15 bases between. The CDR3 has 15 residues. The CDR3 sequence: CASSYVGGGLNEQFF. In nucleotides, the CDR3 is TGTGCCAGCAGTTACGTGGGGGGGGGCCTAAATGAGCAGTTCTTC.

The chain has TRBV27 and TRBJ2-3; TRBD1 or TRBD2 may be the D gene (5 bases each). The V and J ends lost 8 bases and 2 bases respectively, with 20 bases between them. In germline, CDR1 is MNHEY, CDR2 SMNVEV (reference sequence). The CDR3 has 16 amino acids. CDR3 coding DNA: TGTGCCAGCGCAGTTCTCGGGGCCCTCTACACAGATACGCAGTATTTT. Translation gives CASAVLGALYTDTQYF.

This rearrangement joins TRBV27 to TRBJ1-2; D gene ambiguous. The CDR3 totals 16 residues. CDR1 is MNHEY and CDR2 is SMNVEV in the germline V gene (reference sequence). V was clipped by 3 bases and J by 7 bases, with 21 bases between them. In DNA form, the CDR3 reads TGTGCCAGCAGTTTTTCGGACGGACCCTACCGCGGTGGCTACACCTTC. This gives the protein CASSFSDGPYRGGYTF.

Of note for this clone: Other nucleotide sequences in the sample specify the same CDR3. The CDR3 here is CASSWDSSYEQYF. CDR3 bases: TGTGCCAGCAGCTGGGACAGCTCCTACGAGCAGTACTTC. The chain employs TRBV11-2 and TRBJ2-7; 7 bases map to TRBD1. There are 13 residues in the CDR3. The ends lost 4 bases at V and 0 bases at J; junction bases unmatched: 0. Germline V lookup: CDR1 SGHAT, CDR2 FQNNGV.

The gene calls are TRBV29-1 and TRBJ2-3; tentatively, D is TRBD1 (5 bases). The germline V gene has CDR1 SQVTM and CDR2 ANQGSEA. The CDR3 sequence is 14 residues long. With 3 bases removed from V and 3 bases from J, the gap between germline ends came to 13 bases. CDR3 in amino acids: CSVESPGSTDTQYF. In nucleotides, the CDR3 is TGCAGCGTTGAGTCGCCAGGGTCTACAGATACGCAGTATTTT.

This chain joins TRBV2 and TRBJ1-4; D not resolved. CDR1 and CDR2 from the germline V gene are SNHLY and FYNNEI. The CDR3 contains 16 residues. V gave up 7 bases and J gave up 5 bases, with 20 bases separating them. The CDR3 region is CASTPDYTPANEKLFF. CDR3 in DNA: TGTGCCAGCACCCCCGACTACACACCCGCCAATGAAAAACTGTTTTTT.

The CDR3 loop reads CASTWTGWAEQYF. CDR3 nucleotide sequence: TGTGCCAGCACCTGGACAGGGTGGGCCGAGCAGTACTTC. V is TRBV28 and J is TRBJ2-7, with 8 nucleotides matching TRBD1. This CDR3 is built from 13 residues. Unmatched junction bases numbered 8, after V lost 7 bases and J lost 6 bases. Germline CDR1 MDHEN, CDR2 SYDVKM.

The rearrangement joins TRBV5-6 to TRBJ2-1, with unresolved D. Trimming took 0 bases from V and 6 from J, leaving 7 bases between them. CDR1 is SGHDT and CDR2 is YYEEEE in the germline V gene. CDR3 length: 13 residues. The chain's CDR3 is CASSLAPGNEQFF. The CDR3 coding sequence is TGTGCCAGCAGCTTGGCCCCCGGCAATGAGCAGTTCTTC.

CDR3 residues: CASSQVSERTKNIQYF. The CDR3 DNA reads as TGCGCCAGCAGCCAAGTGTCAGAAAGGACCAAAAACATTCAGTACTTC. The gene calls are TRBV4-1 and TRBJ2-4; D gene unclear. The CDR3 has 16 amino acids. Trimming removed 1 base from V and 2 bases from J, with 12 bases in between. The germline V gene encodes CDR1 MGHRA and CDR2 YSYEKL.

The V and J genes are TRBV5-6 and TRBJ2-1, with a weak D call TRBD2 (7 bases). CDR3 length: 14 residues. Trimming shortened V by 7 bases and J by 2 bases, and 13 bases separated the two germline ends. Germline V gives CDR1 SGHDT, CDR2 YYEEEE. This CDR3 reads CASESGGPYNEQFF. As DNA, the CDR3 is TGTGCCAGCGAGTCGGGGGGCCCCTACAATGAGCAGTTCTTC.

Regarding this clone: Other DNA sequences in the same sample also yield this CDR3. The J gene is TRBJ2-7, the V gene TRBV28; a weak D match, TRBD2 (5 bases). The ends were cut back, 2 bases at V and 3 bases at J, with 5 bases in the middle. Germline values: CDR1 MDHEN, CDR2 SYDVKM. This CDR3 has 12 residues. The CDR3 nucleotides read TGTGCCAGCAGTTTAGGAGGCTACGAGCAGTACTTC. It is translated as CASSLGGYEQYF.

The V call is TRBV10-2, the J call TRBJ2-7, with D unresolved. V was pared by 2 bases and J by 3 bases, with 11 bases between. The germline CDR1 and CDR2 sequences are WSHSY and SAAADI. The CDR3 loop spans 14 amino acids. This chain's CDR3 is CASSELPGIYEQYF. The DNA for the CDR3 is TGCGCCAGCAGTGAGCTGCCTGGGATCTACGAGCAGTACTTC.

The chain joins TRBV6-1 to TRBJ2-2; D remains unclear. Germline assignment: CDR1 MNHNS and CDR2 SASEGT. Trimming pared 6 bases from V and 4 bases from J, leaving 12 bases between. The length of the CDR3 is 14 residues. CDR3: CASRFEVGTGELFF. The CDR3 region has the DNA TGTGCCAGCAGGTTCGAGGTGGGCACCGGGGAGCTGTTTTTT.

The J gene is TRBJ2-5, the V gene TRBV7-9; possibly TRBD2 for D (5 bases). Per germline, CDR1 SEHNR and CDR2 FQNEAQ (reference sequence). This CDR3 has 14 residues. The V end was cut by 2 bases, the J end by 7 bases, with 14 bases between. This chain's CDR3 is CASSLQDFAWTQYF. The CDR3 coding sequence is TGTGCCAGCAGCTTACAGGACTTCGCGTGGACCCAGTACTTC.

This rearrangement joins TRBV5-1 to TRBJ2-1; D call uncertain. Germline CDR1 reads SGHRS; CDR2 reads YFSETQ. This CDR3 is built from 14 residues. Between the trimmed V and J ends, which lost 3 bases and 0 bases, there was a span of 7 bases. CDR3: CASSYESSYNEQFF. The DNA of the CDR3 is TGCGCCAGCAGCTATGAGAGCTCCTACAATGAGCAGTTCTTC.

This clone was seen only once. CDR3 bases: TGTGCCAGCAGTTTATTGGTAGCGGGGATCCCTCTGGGCACCGGGGAGCTGTTTTTT. Translating gives CASSLLVAGIPLGTGELFF. The genes are TRBV27 and TRBJ2-2; TRBD2 matches at 8 bases. Trimming took 1 base from V and 4 from J; bases not matched to a gene: 14. CDR1 is MNHEY, CDR2 SMNVEV, per germline (reference sequence). The CDR3 is made up of 19 amino acids.